Listed below are T cell receptor beta chains from one sample, sequenced in a study of blood T cells in healthy people across ages. Using its own MiXCR run on the 5' RACE reads, TCRdb lists one record per CDR3 protein. Of fewer than 800,000 distinct CDR3 sequences in the sample, around 45% were seen once. The sample was blood. Every receptor here comes from an older woman in good health. The conserved cysteine and the conserved F or W are not part of the CDR3 here. Not all rows give a size; the values are once, few, many and, for expanded clones, a class.

V: TRBV28
size: -
CDR3: ASRSSDRTPPYEQY

V: TRBV2
size: once
CDR3: ASSPLRYGYT

V: TRBV2
size: -
CDR3: ASSERRPYEQY

V: TRBV20-1
size: -
CDR3: SAQGSGGDNEKLF

V: TRBV12-3/TRBV12-4
size: -
CDR3: ASSPRLAGASDTQY

V: TRBV10-3
size: few
CDR3: AISEKGLGGEQF

V: TRBV11-2
size: -
CDR3: ASSLGRRLSVFDEQF

V: TRBV29-1
size: few
CDR3: SVIGANLNTEAF

V: TRBV30
size: -
CDR3: ASAGQSVEKLF

V: TRBV14
size: once
CDR3: ASSQVPDLSYNEQF

V: TRBV29-1
size: -
CDR3: SAEPLDRGSEQY

V: TRBV7-8
size: -
CDR3: ASNSPGLPEGGIQY

V: TRBV12-3/TRBV12-4
size: -
CDR3: ASNLGTGLHEQY

V: TRBV20-1
size: few
CDR3: SAGASGRDYNEQF

V: TRBV7-8
size: -
CDR3: ASSLAAAGNSNQPQH

V: TRBV7-6
size: -
CDR3: ASSLVALAGGTDTQY

V: TRBV20-1
size: -
CDR3: SARATGWTEAF

V: TRBV20-1
size: -
CDR3: SATGWGEIMNEQF

V: TRBV20-1
size: -
CDR3: SARDPGEFWPEAF

V: TRBV6-2/TRBV6-3
size: -
CDR3: ASSYGRAGSTSYEQY

V: TRBV9
size: -
CDR3: ASSVGAGHRLSGYT

V: TRBV4-3
size: few
CDR3: ASSQTTGTGPYEQY

V: TRBV28
size: once
CDR3: ATRGGGFGETQY

V: TRBV5-1
size: -
CDR3: ASSLQRHVYNEQF

V: TRBV10-3
size: -
CDR3: AISDRGKTSDTQY

V: TRBV7-3
size: -
CDR3: ASSSFVPPSRGTDTQY

V: TRBV4-3
size: -
CDR3: ASSQDNNRDYQPQH

V: TRBV7-2
size: -
CDR3: ASSTHYGGSYGYT

V: TRBV12-3/TRBV12-4
size: few
CDR3: ASSYGRCEAF

V: TRBV6-2/TRBV6-3
size: few
CDR3: ASSYSLGQPRYEQY

V: TRBV27
size: -
CDR3: ASSLSRGDGYEQY

V: TRBV29-1
size: few
CDR3: SVQRSSYNEQF

V: TRBV4-2
size: -
CDR3: ASSQDSASGTYNEQF

V: TRBV5-6
size: -
CDR3: ASSPTVGNEQY

V: TRBV28
size: -
CDR3: ASTQGNDGYT

V: TRBV27
size: many
CDR3: ASSFLESSYNEQF

V: TRBV9
size: few
CDR3: ASSFSGGLGYNEQF

V: TRBV6-1
size: few
CDR3: ASSLIPGDSYEQY

V: TRBV25-1
size: -
CDR3: ASSEVTGRNEKLF

V: TRBV18
size: -
CDR3: ASLPGLAVNNEQF

V: TRBV20-1
size: -
CDR3: SARDLLREGLKKIDTQY

V: TRBV29-1
size: -
CDR3: SAIGWETQY

V: TRBV6-1
size: -
CDR3: ASSARGSYNEQF

V: TRBV4-2
size: -
CDR3: ASSQVFGETNEKLF

V: TRBV7-9
size: -
CDR3: ASSLEGGRVNEKLF

V: TRBV20-1
size: -
CDR3: SAFAGRASDTEAF

V: TRBV29-1
size: -
CDR3: SVEEWGVGNTEAF

V: TRBV20-1
size: -
CDR3: SAVGTEQY

V: TRBV28
size: -
CDR3: ASSQQGLNTDTQY

V: TRBV20-1
size: -
CDR3: SALARAETQY

V: TRBV4-3
size: -
CDR3: ASSHPPGGNENTEAF

V: TRBV5-1
size: many
CDR3: ASSPDPGRTTDTQY